Listed below are T cell receptor beta chains from one sample, sequenced in a study of shared clonotypes between healthy human individuals. The data were produced by immunoSEQ multiplex PCR, yet TCRdb's version contains in-frame clones alone and is incomplete. Of roughly 2,000,000 clones listed, about 94% were seen once; the top ten hold roughly 1%. Sequences were obtained from naive CD8+ T cells sorted from blood. The receptors come from a man aged 18 to 29 in good health. CDR3s include the opening cysteine and the closing phenylalanine or tryptophan.

J gene: TRBJ2-5; V gene: TRBV5-6; CDR3 protein: CASSLTGALETQYF
J gene: TRBJ2-3; V gene: TRBV9; CDR3 protein: CASSVGLDSTDTQYF
J gene: TRBJ2-2; V gene: TRBV27; CDR3 protein: CASSPGGIGELFF
J gene: TRBJ2-7; V gene: TRBV7-2; CDR3 protein: CASSRLAGESSYEQYF
J gene: TRBJ1-4; V gene: TRBV28; CDR3 protein: CASSFNLPEKLFF
J gene: TRBJ1-2; V gene: TRBV27; CDR3 protein: CASSLFQGYGYTF
J gene: TRBJ2-7; V gene: TRBV7-9; CDR3 protein: CASSLVGSGSYEQYF
J gene: TRBJ2-7; V gene: TRBV7-6; CDR3 protein: CASSLVRGPFYEQYF
J gene: TRBJ2-7; V gene: TRBV5-4; CDR3 protein: CASSSDGYEQYF
J gene: TRBJ2-5; V gene: TRBV10-3; CDR3 protein: CAISDGTVKETQYF
J gene: TRBJ1-2; V gene: TRBV11-2; CDR3 protein: CASSLDPGTPGYGYTF
J gene: TRBJ2-1; V gene: TRBV6-5; CDR3 protein: CASSYTDGSSYNEQFF
J gene: TRBJ2-3; V gene: TRBV27; CDR3 protein: CASSLATGYFTDTQYF
J gene: TRBJ1-5; V gene: TRBV10-1; CDR3 protein: CASSDGVNQPQHF
J gene: TRBJ1-5; V gene: TRBV7-9; CDR3 protein: CASSPPGQGNQPQHF
J gene: TRBJ2-3; V gene: TRBV5-5; CDR3 protein: CASSFDTDTQYF
J gene: TRBJ2-5; V gene: TRBV4-1; CDR3 protein: CASSQVRGQGVETQYF
J gene: TRBJ2-1; V gene: TRBV2; CDR3 protein: CASQLAGANEQFF
J gene: TRBJ2-7; V gene: TRBV5-5; CDR3 protein: CASSWDPGTVYEQYF
J gene: TRBJ2-5; V gene: TRBV19; CDR3 protein: CASSTLAGEKGTQYF
J gene: TRBJ2-1; V gene: TRBV5-1; CDR3 protein: CASGDRVNEQFF
J gene: TRBJ2-5; V gene: TRBV13; CDR3 protein: CASSFPNREETQYF
J gene: TRBJ2-7; V gene: TRBV6-6; CDR3 protein: CASIPGLGIMGEQYF
J gene: TRBJ1-1; V gene: TRBV5-1; CDR3 protein: CASSVGGRSDTEAFF
J gene: TRBJ2-2; V gene: TRBV7-2; CDR3 protein: CASSLDPLRGPGELFF